The 27 T cell receptor beta chains below all came from one sample that was sequenced in a study of EBV T-cell therapy then PD-1 blockade in nasopharyngeal carcinoma (dated by TCRdb to the early 2020s). Receptors were amplified or captured by the immunoSEQ multiplex PCR assay. As stored in TCRdb, this immuneACCESS dataset retains in-frame rearrangements with V and J assigned. A fraction of the clones does not appear; measured against another copy, unresolved V genes explain less than half of the discrepancy, and the remainder lacks a known reason. The sample includes approximately 21,000 clones, with over 75% observed a single time. Of the sample, approximately 28% is held by the ten largest clones. Sample treatment or condition, as interpreted from the label and publication: AdE1-LMPpoly-expanded autologous EBV-specific T-cell therapy followed by anti-PD-1 nivolumab. These TCRs' antigens remain unknown.

Source: CD8+ T cells from blood, taken at approximately day 61 from a patient whose treatment included autologous EBV-specific T cells and nivolumab. These receptor sequences come from a man aged 35 to 55 with nasopharyngeal carcinoma.

The CDR3 bases are TGTGCCAGCAGCGTACCGGAAACCCCATATGGCTACACCTTC. This codes for CASSVPETPYGYTF. V and J are TRBV9 and TRBJ1-2; D remains ambiguous. V was cut by 1 base and J by 5 bases, with 12 bases left in between. Germline CDR1 and CDR2: SGDLS and YYNGEE. This CDR3 comprises 14 residues.

The count of this clone is one. The chain recombines TRBV4-1 with TRBJ2-7; TRBD2 aligns across 8 bases. CDR1 is MGHRA, CDR2 YSYEKL, per germline. This CDR3 region has 14 residues. J gave up 0 bases and V 3 bases, and 1 base lay outside the gene matches. The CDR3 DNA reads as TGCGCCAGCAGCCAGGGGACTAGCTCCTACGAGCAGTACTTC. It translates to CASSQGTSSYEQYF.

V usage is TRBV19 and J usage is TRBJ1-5; D is perhaps TRBD1 (5 bases). CDR3 size: 13 residues. Looked up from germline, CDR1 is LNHDA and CDR2 is SQIVND (reference sequence). The germline V and J ends were trimmed by 3 bases and 7 bases, with 10 bases remaining between them. The CDR3 coding sequence is TGTGCCAGTAGTATTGGGCAGGGACAGCCCCAGCATTTT. This encodes CASSIGQGQPQHF.

This clone was seen once. V usage is TRBV6-5 and J usage is TRBJ2-1; D is undetermined. V lost 7 bases, J lost 7 bases, and 14 bases lay in between. There are 13 residues in the CDR3. Germline CDR1 and CDR2: MNHEY and SVGAGI. This CDR3 reads CASISLNGNEQFF. CDR3 coding DNA: TGTGCCAGCATCTCTTTAAACGGGAATGAGCAGTTCTTC.

This rearrangement joins TRBV19 to TRBJ2-3; no firm D call. Germline CDR1 and CDR2: LNHDA and SQIVND (reference sequence). Trimming removed 5 bases at V and 0 bases at J, with 9 bases between. CDR3 length equals 14 residues. The CDR3 DNA reads TGTGCCAGTAGTTGGTATGGCAGCACAGATACGCAGTATTTT. Protein: CASSWYGSTDTQYF.

The chain has TRBV12-3 or TRBV12-4 and TRBJ1-2; possible D gene TRBD1, 6 bases. V lost 5 bases and J lost 3, with 10 bases in between. The CDR3 loop spans 13 amino acids. CDR3 DNA sequence: TGTGCCAGCAGTCGTAACAGGGACTATGGCTACACCTTC. It yields the protein CASSRNRDYGYTF.

The chain couples TRBV27 to TRBJ1-3; D ambiguous. The ends were cut back, 2 bases at V and 2 bases at J, with 13 bases in the middle. This CDR3 is built from 16 residues. Germline CDR1 and CDR2: MNHEY and SMNVEV (reference sequence). The CDR3 spells CASSLLAPETGNTIYF. The CDR3 nucleotides read TGTGCCAGCAGTTTACTAGCTCCTGAAACTGGAAACACCATATATTTT.

The chain recombines TRBV19 with TRBJ1-5, with 8 bases lining up with TRBD1. The CDR3 has 14 amino acids. Germline CDR1 and CDR2: LNHDA and SQIVND (reference sequence). The junction had 6 bases not matched to a gene; V was cut back by 7 bases and J by 4 bases. CDR3 loop: CASTTRTGNQPQHF. The CDR3 coding sequence is TGTGCCAGTACCACCCGGACAGGGAATCAGCCCCAGCATTTT.

The chain carries TRBV29-1 and TRBJ2-1; D might be TRBD1 or TRBD2, each matching 5 bases. CDR1 and CDR2 (germline): SQVTM, ANQGSEA. The CDR3 is 12 amino acids. The CDR3 DNA reads as TGCAACTACCGGGACGTTTACAATGAGCAGTTCTTC. Its protein product is CNYRDVYNEQFF.

This chain links TRBV7-9 with TRBJ2-3; 7 bases match TRBD2. From germline, CDR1 is SEHNR and CDR2 FQNEAQ (reference sequence). J lost 8 bases, V lost 5 bases, and 13 bases had no gene match. The CDR3 contains 15 residues. DNA of the CDR3: TGTGCCAGCAGCCCAAATGGCGGGGGTCAGGTTACGCAGTATTTT. Its protein is CASSPNGGGQVTQYF.

The rearrangement joins TRBV27 to TRBJ1-2; 10 bases line up with TRBD1. Germline V gene lookup returns CDR1 MNHEY and CDR2 SMNVEV (reference sequence). V dropped 4 bases and J dropped 4; count of bases not matched to a gene: 9. CDR3 size: 16 residues. CDR3 coding DNA: TGTGCCAGCAGTTCGGGGTGGACAGGGGGGACCTATGGCTACACCTTC. Protein product: CASSSGWTGGTYGYTF.

This clone appeared a few times. This chain links TRBV2 with TRBJ2-2; D remains unclear. The ends were cut back, 3 bases at V and 6 bases at J, with 14 bases in the middle. Germline CDR1 SNHLY, CDR2 FYNNEI. This CDR3 has 15 residues. This CDR3 is CASSDGQVIPGELFF. Written as DNA, the CDR3 is TGTGCCAGCAGTGACGGGCAGGTTATCCCCGGGGAGCTGTTTTTT.

The CDR3 bases are TGTGCCAGCAGTTTATTGAGAGCGGGGCAAAGGGAGACCCAGTACTTC. This sequence encodes CASSLLRAGQRETQYF. The genes are TRBV28 and TRBJ2-5, with 7 bases lining up with TRBD2. V trimming: 1 base; J trimming: 5 bases; junction bases outside the gene matches: 10. The CDR3 is made up of 16 amino acids. CDR1 and CDR2 (germline): MDHEN, SYDVKM.

Only a few counts were recorded for this clone. The gene calls are TRBV9 and TRBJ1-1, with a possible D match to TRBD1 (5 bases). V lost 8 bases, J lost 1 base, and 9 bases lay in between. The CDR3 consists of 12 residues. From germline, CDR1 is SGDLS and CDR2 YYNGEE. As DNA, the CDR3 is TGTGCCAGTGGGGACGAGAACACTGAAGCTTTCTTT. Its protein is CASGDENTEAFF.

The chain links TRBV5-1 to TRBJ1-1, with a possible D match to TRBD1 (5 bases). With 2 bases removed from V and 11 bases from J, the gap between germline ends came to 10 bases. This CDR3 is built from 11 residues. CDR1 is SGHRS and CDR2 is YFSETQ in the germline V gene. CDR3 DNA sequence: TGCGCCAGCAGCTTTGGGGGGATGGCTTTCTTT. Protein product: CASSFGGMAFF.

V is TRBV13 and J is TRBJ2-2, with 7 bases aligning to TRBD1. Unmatched junction bases numbered 4, after V lost 5 bases and J lost 1 base. Germline CDR1 PRHDT, CDR2 FYEKMQ (reference sequence). This CDR3 has 15 amino acids. CDR3 amino acids: CASSPWDRNTGELFF. CDR3 DNA: TGTGCCAGCAGCCCCTGGGACAGGAACACCGGGGAGCTGTTTTTT.

The chain links TRBV4-1 to TRBJ2-7; D unresolved. The length of the CDR3 is 13 residues. CDR1 is MGHRA and CDR2 is YSYEKL in the germline V gene. Trimming cost V 0 bases and J 6 bases, with 9 bases left between them. The CDR3 sequence: CASSQDLTGEQYF. DNA for the CDR3: TGCGCCAGCAGCCAAGATCTAACCGGCGAGCAGTACTTC.

The V and J genes are TRBV7-9 and TRBJ2-7; no clear D. The germline V and J ends were trimmed by 0 bases and 3 bases, with 6 bases remaining between them. Germline assignment: CDR1 SEHNR and CDR2 FQNEAQ (reference sequence). The CDR3 spans 13 residues. The CDR3 protein is CASSLAQIYEQYF. Here the CDR3 DNA reads TGTGCCAGCAGCTTAGCGCAAATCTACGAGCAGTACTTC.

The sample holds a few counts of this clone. This chain joins TRBV4-3 and TRBJ2-7; 11 positions agree with TRBD2. With 0 bases clipped from V and 3 bases from J, the junction kept 22 bases outside the gene matches. The CDR3 totals 22 residues. The V gene's germline CDR1 is LGHNA and CDR2 YSLEER. The CDR3 protein is CASSQDYSTSGGSLFEGYEQYF. In nucleotides, the CDR3 is TGCGCCAGCAGCCAAGATTACAGTACTAGCGGGGGTTCCCTTTTTGAGGGCTACGAGCAGTACTTC.

The chain carries TRBV6-5 and TRBJ2-1, with 8 positions matching TRBD2. This CDR3 has 16 residues. Germline values: CDR1 MNHEY, CDR2 SVGAGI. V gave up 0 bases and J gave up 5 bases; unmatched junction bases: 6. The CDR3 loop is CASSYSFGGVHNEQFF. CDR3 coding DNA: TGTGCCAGCAGTTACTCGTTCGGGGGGGTCCACAATGAGCAGTTCTTC.

The chain couples TRBV9 to TRBJ2-2; no definite D call. The CDR3 loop spans 14 amino acids. V lost 1 base and J lost 7, with 11 bases in between. The germline gives CDR1 SGDLS, CDR2 YYNGEE. CDR3: CASSVSRGGGELFF. Written as DNA, the CDR3 is TGTGCCAGCAGCGTAAGTCGTGGTGGCGGGGAGCTGTTTTTT.

The genes are TRBV4-2 and TRBJ2-1; D is ambiguous. The CDR3 length is 12 residues. V lost 0 bases to trimming and J lost 10 bases, with 7 bases between them. In germline, CDR1 is LGHNA, CDR2 YNFKEQ. The CDR3 is CASSQEGPEQFF. The DNA of the CDR3 is TGTGCCAGCAGCCAAGAAGGACCAGAGCAGTTCTTC.

The CDR3 DNA follows: TGTGCCAGCTCACCACCGGGGATTTTCGGGGCGGGGGATCAGCCCCAGCATTTT. It translates to CASSPPGIFGAGDQPQHF. The J gene is TRBJ1-5, the V gene TRBV18; weak D call: TRBD1 (5 bases). Between the trimmed V and J ends, which lost 0 bases and 5 bases, there was a span of 20 bases. The CDR3 consists of 18 residues. The germline CDR1 and CDR2 sequences are KGHSH and LQKENI.

This sequence joins TRBV6-5 and TRBJ1-3; no clear D gene. V was pared by 0 bases and J by 4 bases, with 7 bases between. Germline V CDR1 and CDR2: MNHEY, SVGAGI. The CDR3 loop spans 14 amino acids. The CDR3 nucleotides are TGTGCCAGCAGTTACTCGAGTGAGGGAAACACCATATATTTT. This gives the protein CASSYSSEGNTIYF.

The table lists this clone with a few counts. V gene TRBV12-2 combines with J gene TRBJ2-7; the table's D call, TRBD1, was not checked against the DNA. TRBV12-2 is a recognized pseudogene. The CDR3 sequence is 14 residues long. CDR3 amino acids: CASRIQAQGSEQYF. The CDR3 DNA is TGTGCAAGTCGCATTCAAGCCCAGGGTTCCGAGCAGTACTTC.

The chain employs TRBV7-3 and TRBJ2-3; D is unclear. Trimming removed 1 base from V and 2 bases from J, with 10 bases in between. CDR3 length: 15 amino acids. CDR1 is SGHTA, CDR2 FQGTGA, per germline. CDR3 nucleotide sequence: TGTGCCAGCAGCTTAAGAGGACCTCACACAGATACGCAGTATTTT. This translates into CASSLRGPHTDTQYF.

The chain is built from TRBV9 and TRBJ2-7; 7 bases line up with TRBD2. Looked up from germline, CDR1 is SGDLS and CDR2 is YYNGEE. CDR3 length: 14 residues. The J segment lost 3 bases and the V segment lost 0 bases, leaving 3 bases of the junction unmatched. This CDR3 is CASSVGLADYEQYF. The DNA for the CDR3 is TGTGCCAGCAGCGTAGGACTAGCCGACTACGAGCAGTACTTC.